One sample yielded the 27 T cell receptor beta chains listed below, sequenced in a study of human T cells and chemical hapten exposure. TCRdb re-called the RACE reads through MiXCR, storing one row per CDR3 protein. This table has about 380,000 distinct CDR3 sequences, roughly 5% appearing once. This sample's time point: patch test 1, 2 weeks after DPC sensitization. Specified treatment: therapeutic diphenylcyclopropenone sensitization with weekly scalp DPC. Sequencing was performed on whole blood, taken in connection with sensitization to the hapten diphenylcyclopropenone (DPC). The receptors stem from a woman aged 50 to 65 with alopecia areata. Some clones in this sample may be carry-over from other donors' samples.

There are many counts of this clonotype. The V gene is TRBV7-2, the J gene TRBJ2-3; no firm D call. The length of the CDR3 is 12 residues. The germline gives CDR1 SGHTA, CDR2 FQGNSA. Trimming took off 7 bases at V and 5 bases at J, with 10 bases between the two ends. CDR3 loop: CASTPYGDTQYF. CDR3 DNA: TGTGCCAGCACCCCCTATGGAGATACGCAGTATTTT.

This clonotype was detected ten times or more. The chain uses TRBV5-1 and TRBJ1-2; 7 bases align to TRBD1. The CDR3 covers 15 residues. CDR1 and CDR2 from the germline V gene are SGHRS and YFSETQ. V was pared by 0 bases and J by 2 bases, with 4 bases of the junction left unmatched. The CDR3 spells CASSLGQGGNYGYTF. The CDR3 nucleotides are TGCGCCAGCAGCTTGGGACAGGGCGGGAACTATGGCTACACCTTC.

The rearrangement joins TRBV6-5 to TRBJ2-1; 10 positions match TRBD1. Germline CDR1 is MNHEY and CDR2 is SVGAGI. This CDR3 contains 16 residues. The trim removed 7 bases at V and 6 bases at J, leaving 12 bases unmatched. The CDR3 sequence: CASKPRTGGQVNEQFF. The DNA of the CDR3 is TGTGCCAGCAAACCCCGGACAGGGGGGCAGGTCAATGAGCAGTTCTTC.

CDR3 sequence: CASFEGQGRDSPLHF. The CDR3 region has the DNA TGTGCCAGCTTCGAAGGACAGGGGCGAGATTCACCCCTCCACTTT. This chain joins TRBV2 and TRBJ1-6; the match to TRBD1 covers 9 bases. This CDR3 spans 15 amino acids. The germline V gene encodes CDR1 SNHLY and CDR2 FYNNEI. J was trimmed by 8 bases and V by 8 bases; bases with no gene match: 10.

The chain uses TRBV5-1 and TRBJ1-4; D ambiguous. CDR3 length equals 12 residues. V lost 5 bases and J 8 bases, leaving 10 bases between the germline ends. Germline assignment: CDR1 SGHRS and CDR2 YFSETQ. The CDR3 reads CASSDGREKLFF. CDR3 bases: TGCGCCAGCAGTGACGGGAGGGAAAAACTGTTTTTT.

This sequence joins TRBV28 and TRBJ2-3; 10 nucleotides match TRBD2. Germline lookup yields CDR1 MDHEN and CDR2 SYDVKM. V gave up 6 bases and J gave up 4 bases; unmatched junction bases: 16. The CDR3 totals 18 residues. CDR3 coding DNA: TGTGCCAGCAGCTGGGCCGGGCTAGCGGGAGAGGAAGCAGATACGCAGTATTTT. It is translated as CASSWAGLAGEEADTQYF.

In its sample, this clonotype was seen many times. This rearrangement joins TRBV27 to TRBJ1-1; D might be TRBD1 (6 bases). Germline V gene lookup returns CDR1 MNHEY and CDR2 SMNVEV (reference sequence). The CDR3 extends over 15 amino acids. Trimming took off 5 bases at V and 4 bases at J, with 17 bases between the two ends. CDR3 in amino acids: CASSPRGGGITEAFF. The CDR3 nucleotides read TGTGCCAGCAGTCCCCGGGGGGGCGGGATCACTGAAGCTTTCTTT.

The chain carries TRBV29-1 and TRBJ1-2, with D unclear. The germline V and J ends were trimmed by 0 bases and 2 bases, with 10 bases remaining between them. Germline V gives CDR1 SQVTM, CDR2 ANQGSEA. The CDR3 runs to 14 residues. CDR3 protein: CSVEEGSNNYGYTF. The CDR3, as DNA: TGCAGCGTTGAAGAGGGGTCTAACAACTATGGCTACACCTTC.

The V call is TRBV7-6, the J call TRBJ2-2, with TRBD2 identical over 7 bases. The CDR3 runs 15 residues. From germline, CDR1 is SGHVS and CDR2 FNYEAQ. The trim removed 3 bases at V and 2 bases at J, leaving 3 bases unmatched. The CDR3 DNA sequence: TGTGCCAGCAGCTTCGGGACTATTAACACCGGGGAGCTGTTTTTT. It codes for CASSFGTINTGELFF.

This clonotype was counted many times. CDR3 coding DNA: TGCAGCGTTGGAGGGAATAGCAATCAGCCCCAGCATTTT. Its protein product is CSVGGNSNQPQHF. V and J are TRBV29-1 and TRBJ1-5; D gene unclear. Germline CDR1 reads SQVTM; CDR2 reads ANQGSEA. Between the trimmed V and J ends, which lost 4 bases and 0 bases, there was a span of 7 bases. This CDR3 contains 13 residues.

This clonotype was found many times. This chain connects TRBV6-5 to TRBJ2-1; tentatively, D is TRBD2 (6 bases). Deletions cut 6 bases from V and 4 bases from J, with 19 bases between. The CDR3 has 16 amino acids. CDR1 is MNHEY and CDR2 is SVGAGI in the germline V gene. CDR3 DNA sequence: TGTGCCAGCAGACTAACTAAGCGGGTTGGTTACAATGAGCAGTTCTTC. Amino acid sequence: CASRLTKRVGYNEQFF.

Ten or more counts support this clonotype. The gene calls are TRBV5-1 and TRBJ1-2; TRBD1 is a possible D gene (6 bases). The V and J ends lost 1 base and 4 bases respectively, with 14 bases between them. Germline CDR1 is SGHRS and CDR2 is YFSETQ. The CDR3 has 15 residues. The CDR3 DNA follows: TGCGCCAGCAGCTTGACCCCCGGACAGTCCTATGGCTACACCTTC. It yields the protein CASSLTPGQSYGYTF.

Many counts were recorded for this clonotype. The gene calls are TRBV10-3 and TRBJ2-3; TRBD2 is a possible D gene (5 bases). The CDR3 is 11 residues long. Germline-derived CDR1 and CDR2 are ENHRY and SYGVKD. V shed 8 bases and J shed 4 bases, with 7 bases lying between them. The CDR3 region is CAIGGADTQYF. Here the CDR3 DNA reads TGTGCCATCGGAGGCGCAGATACGCAGTATTTT.

This clonotype has a handful of counts. CDR3 bases: TGTGCCACCAGTGATTTGATAGAGACGCAGTATTTT. This sequence encodes CATSDLIETQYF. This rearrangement joins TRBV24-1 to TRBJ2-3, with unresolved D. This CDR3 region has 12 residues. Deletions cut 0 bases from V and 9 bases from J, with 6 bases between. Germline V gives CDR1 KGHDR, CDR2 SFDVKD.

The rearrangement links TRBV9 to TRBJ2-7, with 9 bases aligning to TRBD1. The V segment lost 7 bases and the J segment 2 bases; nucleotides outside the gene matches: 10. Germline CDR1 reads SGDLS; CDR2 reads YYNGEE. The CDR3 spans 15 residues. CDR3 bases: TGTGCCAGCGGTAGGACAGGGGATTGGGCCTACGAGCAGTACTTC. This translates into CASGRTGDWAYEQYF.

This clonotype was recorded at least ten times. CDR3 sequence (DNA): TGTGCCAGCAGCCACGGACAGGGAAAAAACCCCTACGAGCAGTACTTC. Its translation is CASSHGQGKNPYEQYF. The rearrangement joins TRBV9 to TRBJ2-7; 8 bases line up with TRBD1. The V gene end was trimmed by 4 bases and the J gene end by 2 bases; junction bases not matched to a gene: 11. The CDR3 is made up of 16 amino acids. From germline, CDR1 is SGDLS and CDR2 YYNGEE.

V usage is TRBV12-3 or TRBV12-4 and J usage is TRBJ2-5, with TRBD2 matching over 7 bases. V lost 8 bases to trimming and J lost 5 bases; unmatched junction nucleotides: 5. The CDR3 length is 12 residues. This chain's CDR3 is CASRGRAETQYF. The DNA of the CDR3 is TGTGCCAGCCGGGGGAGGGCGGAGACCCAGTACTTC.

The gene calls are TRBV9 and TRBJ1-1, with TRBD1 matching 11 bases. V lost 2 bases, J lost 4 bases, and 1 base stayed unmatched. CDR1 is SGDLS and CDR2 is YYNGEE in the germline V gene. The CDR3 is 14 amino acids. CDR3 region: CASSVGTGGTEAFF. CDR3 sequence (DNA): TGTGCCAGCAGCGTTGGGACAGGGGGCACTGAAGCTTTCTTT.

This clonotype occurred many times. The chain carries TRBV12-3 or TRBV12-4 and TRBJ2-1, with 12 bases matching TRBD2. J lost 4 bases, V lost 4 bases, and 5 bases had no gene match. The CDR3 extends over 16 amino acids. The CDR3 coding sequence is TGTGCCAGCAGTTCGAAAACTAGCGGGAGGTACAATGAGCAGTTCTTC. Its translation is CASSSKTSGRYNEQFF.

This clonotype was seen a handful of times. This chain connects TRBV10-3 to TRBJ1-5; TRBD1 is a possible D gene (6 bases). V was pared by 2 bases and J by 7 bases, with 12 bases between. CDR1 is ENHRY, CDR2 SYGVKD, per germline. The CDR3 consists of 14 residues. The CDR3 DNA reads as TGTGCCATCAGTGAGGTGGGGGGCAGCCAGCCCCAGCATTTT. It specifies CAISEVGGSQPQHF.

At least ten counts were recorded for this clonotype. This rearrangement joins TRBV4-1 to TRBJ2-1, with TRBD2 identical over 9 bases. The V gene's germline CDR1 is MGHRA and CDR2 YSYEKL. Trimming removed 0 bases from V and 3 bases from J; junction bases left unmatched: 6. The CDR3 has 17 amino acids. The CDR3: CASSQDPRTSDYNEQFF. DNA for the CDR3: TGCGCCAGCAGCCAAGATCCGCGGACTAGCGACTACAATGAGCAGTTCTTC.

The sample holds a few counts of this clonotype. The V and J genes are TRBV18 and TRBJ1-4; TRBD1 agrees at 7 bases. CDR1 is KGHSH, CDR2 LQKENI, per germline. V was pared by 0 bases and J by 7 bases, with 5 bases of the junction left unmatched. CDR3 length equals 15 residues. The CDR3: CASSPPEGGSEKLFF. The CDR3 DNA is TGTGCCAGCTCACCACCGGAAGGGGGCAGTGAAAAACTGTTTTTT.

This clonotype was observed many times. The V call is TRBV9, the J call TRBJ2-2; D is unclear. The V gene's germline CDR1 is SGDLS and CDR2 YYNGEE. This CDR3 comprises 11 residues. V was trimmed by 9 bases and J by 7 bases, leaving 10 bases between them. The CDR3 spells CATRVGGELFF. The CDR3 bases are TGTGCCACTAGGGTTGGCGGGGAGCTGTTTTTT.

This clonotype was seen at least ten times. The chain recombines TRBV15 with TRBJ2-5; D call uncertain. Germline V gives CDR1 LNHNV, CDR2 YYDKDF (reference sequence). Trimming took off 4 bases at V and 2 bases at J, with 11 bases between the two ends. The CDR3 is 14 residues long. CDR3 DNA sequence: TGTGCCACCAGCAAATGGGCCGGACAAGAGACCCAGTACTTC. Encoded protein: CATSKWAGQETQYF.

This clonotype was counted ten times or more. The chain has TRBV12-3 or TRBV12-4 and TRBJ2-2; D may be TRBD2 (6 bases). The germline V and J ends were trimmed by 7 bases and 0 bases, with 9 bases remaining between them. CDR3 length equals 14 residues. In DNA form, the CDR3 reads TGTGCCAGCATCCGGGGGTCGAACACCGGGGAGCTGTTTTTT. Translated, it gives CASIRGSNTGELFF.

This clonotype was counted ten times or more. The rearrangement joins TRBV28 to TRBJ2-3; TRBD1 agrees at 11 bases. The CDR3 totals 17 residues. Germline lookup yields CDR1 MDHEN and CDR2 SYDVKM. V lost 2 bases to trimming and J lost 2 bases; unmatched junction nucleotides: 6. The CDR3 nucleotides read TGTGCCAGCAGTTTAGGACAGGGGGCAGTGAACACAGATACGCAGTATTTT. The encoded protein is CASSLGQGAVNTDTQYF.

This clonotype has a count of ten or more. The chain combines TRBV5-1 with TRBJ2-6, with no clear D. Looked up from germline, CDR1 is SGHRS and CDR2 is YFSETQ. The CDR3 runs 15 residues. Trimming removed 6 bases from V and 2 bases from J, with 12 bases in between. Here the CDR3 DNA reads TGCGCCAGCAAGCTGGGCAACGCTGGGGCCAACGTCCTGACTTTC. Translation gives CASKLGNAGANVLTF.